These 12 T cell receptor beta chains came from one sample sequenced in a study of T cells in Graves' hyperthyroidism and ophthalmopathy. Authors of the study amplified TCR beta CDR3 regions from RNA transcripts. HTBI primers were the set used in a first-round RT-PCR of the TCR CDR3. TCRdb re-called the multiplex PCR reads with MiXCR, one entry per CDR3 protein. Of hundreds of thousands of distinct CDR3 sequences detected, approximately 25% appear once; the ten largest clones hold around 11%. The specimen sequenced was blood. Source of these receptors: a woman younger than 45 with Graves' ophthalmopathy.

This clonotype showed up many times. The chain is built from TRBV6-5 and TRBJ2-5; D is uncertain. V was shortened by 7 bases and J by 5 bases, with 14 bases between the two germline ends. The CDR3 loop spans 13 amino acids. Germline lookup yields CDR1 MNHEY and CDR2 SVGAGI. The chain's CDR3 is CASNRVKTETQYF. The CDR3 region has the DNA TGTGCCAGCAATAGGGTCAAGACGGAGACCCAGTACTTC.

DNA for the CDR3: TGTGCCAGCAGGCGAAGGCAGGCGTACCAAGAGACCCAGTACTTC. Translating it yields CASRRRQAYQETQYF. The V call is TRBV27, the J call TRBJ2-5; D is unclear. Germline CDR1 MNHEY, CDR2 SMNVEV (reference sequence). The length of the CDR3 is 15 residues. Trimming shortened V by 6 bases and J by 0 bases, and 14 bases separated the two germline ends.

In its sample, this clonotype was seen many times. V gene TRBV28 combines with J gene TRBJ2-6; D remains unclear. The germline V gene has CDR1 MDHEN and CDR2 SYDVKM. The CDR3 extends over 18 amino acids. The V end lost 3 bases, the J end lost 0 bases, and 15 bases lay between the germline ends. CDR3 nucleotide sequence: TGTGCCAGCAGTTTCACGCCCCGTCTTGACTCTGGGGCCAACGTCCTGACTTTC. Translating it yields CASSFTPRLDSGANVLTF.

This clonotype was observed at least ten times. The V gene is TRBV12-3 or TRBV12-4, the J gene TRBJ1-2, with 11 positions matching TRBD1. Trimming took 6 bases from V and 3 from J; bases not matched to a gene: 6. This CDR3 has 15 residues. The CDR3 DNA sequence: TGTGCCAGCAGGGTCCGGGACAGGGGGGACTATGGCTACACCTTC. It yields the protein CASRVRDRGDYGYTF.

The V gene is TRBV2, the J gene TRBJ2-7; D is uncertain. The CDR3 is 12 residues long. The germline V gene has CDR1 SNHLY and CDR2 FYNNEI. V lost 3 bases and J 7 bases, leaving 10 bases between the germline ends. Here the CDR3 DNA reads TGTGCCAGCAGTGAGTCTCCCTCGGAGCAGTACTTC. This encodes CASSESPSEQYF.

This clonotype was recorded a few times. The chain combines TRBV7-3 with TRBJ2-2; no clear D gene. CDR1 is SGHTA, CDR2 FQGTGA, per germline. V lost 1 base, J lost 7 bases, and 7 bases lay in between. This CDR3 has 13 residues. The CDR3 protein is CASSLIQGGELFF. The CDR3 region has the DNA TGTGCCAGCAGCTTAATCCAAGGCGGGGAGCTGTTTTTT.

The chain joins TRBV5-1 to TRBJ1-1; TRBD1 matches 12 bases. After removal of 4 bases from V and 9 bases from J, the junction contained 10 bases not matched to a gene. CDR3 length equals 15 residues. The germline V gene encodes CDR1 SGHRS and CDR2 YFSETQ. The CDR3 reads CASSQGQGASSQAFF. CDR3 nucleotides: TGCGCCAGCAGCCAGGGACAGGGGGCGAGCTCCCAAGCTTTCTTT.

This clonotype was seen at least ten times. The chain couples TRBV19 to TRBJ1-2, with D possibly being TRBD1 (5 bases). CDR1 and CDR2 (germline): LNHDA, SQIVND (reference sequence). V lost 3 bases, J lost 0 bases, and 11 bases lay in between. CDR3 length equals 15 residues. CDR3 sequence reads: CASSIGALANYGYTF. CDR3 bases: TGTGCCAGTAGTATCGGGGCCCTAGCTAACTATGGCTACACCTTC. The full variable domain, completed using reference TRBV19 and TRBJ1-2, is DGGITQSPKYLFRKEGQNVTLSCEQNLNHDAMYWYRQDPGQGLRLIYYSQIVNDFQKGDIAEGYSVSREKKESFPLTVTSAQKNPTAFYLCASSIGALANYGYTFGSGTRLTVV.

This clonotype was seen ten or more times. The chain couples TRBV6-2 or TRBV6-3 to TRBJ1-2; D possibly corresponds to TRBD1 (5 bases). Trimming removed 0 bases from V and 5 bases from J, with 13 bases in between. CDR1 MNHEY and CDR2 SVGEGT come from the germline V gene. The CDR3 sequence is 15 residues long. CDR3 sequence: CASSYSTVKGYGYTF. The CDR3 DNA reads TGTGCCAGCAGTTACTCGACTGTCAAGGGGTATGGCTACACCTTC.

This clonotype was detected ten times or more. The gene calls are TRBV29-1 and TRBJ1-1; the match to TRBD1 covers 8 bases. Germline CDR1 reads SQVTM; CDR2 reads ANQGSEA. V was clipped by 7 bases and J by 4 bases; unmatched bases: 11. The CDR3 contains 14 residues. CDR3 loop: CSADRGLMGTEAFF. Here the CDR3 DNA reads TGCAGCGCCGACAGGGGATTGATGGGCACTGAAGCTTTCTTT.

There are many counts of this clonotype. V is TRBV2 and J is TRBJ2-5; D could derive from TRBD1 or TRBD2 (6 bases each). Trimming shortened V by 5 bases and J by 5 bases, and 12 bases separated the two germline ends. This CDR3 is 13 amino acids long. The germline gives CDR1 SNHLY, CDR2 FYNNEI. The CDR3 nucleotides read TGTGCCAGCAGTAAGGGGGGTATCGAGACCCAGTACTTC. It yields the protein CASSKGGIETQYF.

This clonotype was counted a few times. The V call is TRBV6-1, the J call TRBJ2-6; the match to TRBD1 covers 7 bases. The length of the CDR3 is 16 residues. V shed 6 bases and J 8 bases; nucleotides not matched to a gene: 13. In germline, CDR1 is MNHNS, CDR2 SASEGT. The DNA for the CDR3 is TGTGCCAGCAGGCTCGAGGGACAGTTCAGGTCCAACGTCCTGACTTTC. Amino acids: CASRLEGQFRSNVLTF.